This TCR beta chain emerged from a study of Graves' ophthalmopathy and Graves' hyperthyroidism. The overall study: Peripheral blood (taken before any treatment) was collected at initial diagnosis. General study results and limits: The model's prediction of ophthalmopathy progression had roughly 68% sensitivity and 72% to 85% specificity.

Turning to this clonotype: Its specificity is not known.

For repertoire sequencing, the TCR beta CDR3 regions were amplified from RNA transcripts. An opening RT-PCR round employed HTBI primers and preceded a second-round multiplex PCR. TCRdb processed the multiplex PCR reads anew with MiXCR; each CDR3 protein has one entry. Of 600,000 to 650,000 distinct CDR3 sequences detected, over 20% appear once; the ten largest clones hold roughly 6.9%. V was clipped by 5 bases and J by 3 bases; unmatched bases: 6. From germline, CDR1 is SGHNT and CDR2 YENEEA. CDR3 length: 14 amino acids. The rearrangement uses TRBV11-3 and TRBJ2-5, with TRBD1 identical over 7 bases. Sequencing was done on a sample of peripheral blood. The sequence came from a woman aged 18-35 years with stable Graves' hyperthyroidism. Some clones in this sample may be carry-over from other donors' samples. The chain's CDR3 is CASSHTGTEETQYF. CDR3 bases: TGTGCCAGCAGCCACACCGGGACAGAAGAGACCCAGTACTTC.